This TCR beta chain was sequenced during a study of preoperative IRX-2 immunotherapy in early breast cancer. Treatment reported: preoperative locoregional IRX-2 cytokine immunotherapy. Looked up from germline, CDR1 is MDHEN and CDR2 is SYDVKM. The V end was cut by 4 bases, the J end by 1 base, with 18 bases between. There are 17 residues in the CDR3. Libraries were prepared by immunoSEQ multiplex PCR; TCRdb keeps only in-frame clonotypes and omits some of them. This table has around 35,000 clones, about 95% appearing once. Sample collection occurred from a patient treated with IRX-2 immunotherapy. The receptor was derived from a human donor with breast cancer. This chain links TRBV28 with TRBJ2-3, with a possible D match to TRBD2 (6 bases). CDR3 amino acids: CASSWPRRAPGTDTQYF. Here the CDR3 DNA reads TGTGCCAGCAGTTGGCCTAGGAGGGCCCCCGGCACAGATACGCAGTATTTT.